The present TCR beta chain was sequenced within a study of blood T cell repertoires in COVID-19. On the study more broadly: Some COVID-19 samples were acute and others convalescent; all came from the United States, Italy and Spain. PBMCs, B-cell-depleted T cells, or T cells were the source of the cDNA or gDNA that made up the material.

The CDR3 totals 15 residues. Germline CDR1 SNHLY, CDR2 FYNNEI. V dropped 6 bases and J dropped 1; count of bases not matched to a gene: 6. Per the authors' pipeline: Nucleated cell number was recorded as an estimate derived from reference gene primer amplification. Data came from immunoSEQ multiplex PCR; TCRdb stores just in-frame clones and leaves some out. V and J calls plus clone size are reproduced from that table; the DNA served to infer D and trimming. Of around 27,000 clones detected, roughly 80% appear once; the ten largest clones hold about 25%. The specimen sequenced was peripheral blood. This receptor was identified in an older man with active COVID-19. The chain couples TRBV2 to TRBJ1-3; 7 nucleotides line up with TRBD1. The CDR3 DNA reads as TGTGCCAGCAGAGAGGGACAGAATTCTGGAAACACCATATATTTT. It yields the protein CASREGQNSGNTIYF.